These T cell receptor beta chains were read from a single sample in a study of Tregs in tolerant kidney transplant recipients. The assay was immunoSEQ multiplex PCR, and TCRdb's table has in-frame clones only and misses some. The profile covers roughly 45,000 clones, with about 89% appearing a single time and around 0.7% taken by the ten largest. Sequencing used Tregs from blood. The receptors were sampled from a human donor in good health. Both conserved end residues are part of each CDR3. A D gene is named only where the DNA matches it firmly. Where a row states a size, it is once, few, many or the class of an expanded clone; other rows omit it.

cdr3_length: 15
j_call: TRBJ1-1
v_call: TRBV5-1
d_call: NA
clone_size: NA
cdr3_nt: TGCGCCAGCAGCTACTCAGGATTCCTGAACACTGAAGCTTTCTTT
cdr3_aa: CASSYSGFLNTEAFF

cdr3_length: 14
j_call: TRBJ2-7
v_call: TRBV11-3
d_call: NA
clone_size: NA
cdr3_nt: TGTGCCAGCAGCTTTACGGTACCCTGGTACGAGCAGTACTTC
cdr3_aa: CASSFTVPWYEQYF

cdr3_length: 16
j_call: TRBJ1-3
v_call: TRBV7-9
d_call: NA
clone_size: NA
cdr3_nt: TGTGCCAGCAGCTTAGTACGCGGCAGCTCTGGAAACACCATATATTTT
cdr3_aa: CASSLVRGSSGNTIYF

cdr3_length: 13
j_call: TRBJ1-5
v_call: TRBV19
d_call: NA
clone_size: NA
cdr3_nt: TGTGCCAGTAGGGGCGTTTTCGGTCAGCCCCAGCATTTT
cdr3_aa: CASRGVFGQPQHF

cdr3_length: 17
j_call: TRBJ1-1
v_call: TRBV19
d_call: NA
clone_size: NA
cdr3_nt: TGTGCCAGTACCCCCCTGGCGCGGGGGAGAGGGTCCTCTGAAGCTTTCTTT
cdr3_aa: CASTPLARGRGSSEAFF

cdr3_length: 15
j_call: TRBJ2-7
v_call: TRBV14
d_call: TRBD2
clone_size: NA
cdr3_nt: TGTGCCAGCAGTCGTGGACTAGCGCCTTCCTACGAGCAGTACTTC
cdr3_aa: CASSRGLAPSYEQYF

cdr3_length: 14
j_call: TRBJ1-2
v_call: TRBV9
d_call: TRBD1
clone_size: NA
cdr3_nt: TGTGCCAGCAGCGCAGACAGGGGCGACTATGGCTACACCTTT
cdr3_aa: CASSADRGDYGYTF

cdr3_length: 17
j_call: TRBJ2-3
v_call: TRBV4-2
d_call: NA
clone_size: NA
cdr3_nt: TGTGCCAGCAGCCAAGATCCTGGCGGGTCCGACACAGATACGCAGTATTTT
cdr3_aa: CASSQDPGGSDTDTQYF

cdr3_length: 15
j_call: TRBJ2-1
v_call: TRBV25-1
d_call: NA
clone_size: NA
cdr3_nt: TGTGCCAGCAGTGGGGTTGGTGGAATATACAATGAGCAGTTCTTC
cdr3_aa: CASSGVGGIYNEQFF

cdr3_length: 14
j_call: TRBJ1-4
v_call: TRBV5-1
d_call: NA
clone_size: NA
cdr3_nt: TGCGCCAGCAGCTCCACAGCTCCGGATGAAAAACTGTTTTTT
cdr3_aa: CASSSTAPDEKLFF

cdr3_length: 17
j_call: TRBJ2-3
v_call: TRBV4-1
d_call: TRBD2
clone_size: NA
cdr3_nt: TGCGCCAGCAGCCAAGGCCCCACTAGCGGGGTGACAGATACGCAGTATTTT
cdr3_aa: CASSQGPTSGVTDTQYF

cdr3_length: 18
j_call: TRBJ2-6
v_call: TRBV4-1
d_call: TRBD1
clone_size: NA
cdr3_nt: TGCGCCAGCAGCCAAGACCGGACAGGGGGCACTGGGGCCAACGTCCTGACTTTC
cdr3_aa: CASSQDRTGGTGANVLTF

cdr3_length: 16
j_call: TRBJ1-2
v_call: TRBV19
d_call: TRBD1
clone_size: NA
cdr3_nt: TGTGCCAGTAGCTTCACGGACAGGGGGCCTATCTATGGCTACACCTTC
cdr3_aa: CASSFTDRGPIYGYTF

cdr3_length: 15
j_call: TRBJ1-2
v_call: TRBV5-6
d_call: NA
clone_size: NA
cdr3_nt: TGTGCCAGCAGCTTGGTCACGGGTATGGACTATGGCTACACCTTC
cdr3_aa: CASSLVTGMDYGYTF

cdr3_length: 18
j_call: TRBJ1-5
v_call: TRBV19
d_call: TRBD1
clone_size: NA
cdr3_nt: TGTGCCAGTAGTGAATGGGACAGGGGAATCTGGGGCAATCAGCCCCAGCATTTT
cdr3_aa: CASSEWDRGIWGNQPQHF

cdr3_length: 15
j_call: TRBJ1-2
v_call: TRBV19
d_call: TRBD1
clone_size: NA
cdr3_nt: TGTGCCAGTAGGGACAGGGGGCAAGCTAACTATGGCTACACCTTC
cdr3_aa: CASRDRGQANYGYTF

cdr3_length: 14
j_call: TRBJ1-2
v_call: TRBV5-1
d_call: NA
clone_size: NA
cdr3_nt: TGCGCCAGCAGCTTAGGGGAGGTGGGCTATGGCTACACCTTC
cdr3_aa: CASSLGEVGYGYTF

cdr3_length: 14
j_call: TRBJ1-2
v_call: TRBV19
d_call: NA
clone_size: NA
cdr3_nt: TGTGCCAGTAGTTCCCGGGCGACAGCGGGAGGCTACACCTTC
cdr3_aa: CASSSRATAGGYTF

cdr3_length: 12
j_call: TRBJ2-4
v_call: TRBV30
d_call: NA
clone_size: NA
cdr3_nt: TGTGCCTGGTCGCGCAGGTCAAACATTCAGTACTTC
cdr3_aa: CAWSRRSNIQYF

cdr3_length: 13
j_call: TRBJ1-1
v_call: TRBV5-6
d_call: NA
clone_size: once
cdr3_nt: TGTGCCAGCAGCTTGTTACTTACCACTGAAGCTTTCTTT
cdr3_aa: CASSLLLTTEAFF

cdr3_length: 14
j_call: TRBJ2-1
v_call: TRBV5-1
d_call: NA
clone_size: few
cdr3_nt: TGCGCCAGCAGGGGGTATGAGGATGTCAATGAGCAGTTCTTC
cdr3_aa: CASRGYEDVNEQFF

cdr3_length: 17
j_call: TRBJ2-5
v_call: TRBV5-1
d_call: TRBD2
clone_size: NA
cdr3_nt: TGCGCCAGCAGCCTGACTAGCGGGGGGGCCGTGGAGGAGACCCAGTACTTC
cdr3_aa: CASSLTSGGAVEETQYF

cdr3_length: 16
j_call: TRBJ1-3
v_call: TRBV7-9
d_call: NA
clone_size: NA
cdr3_nt: TGTGCCAGCAGCTTAGTTGCGGGATACTCTGGAAACACCATATATTTT
cdr3_aa: CASSLVAGYSGNTIYF

cdr3_length: 15
j_call: TRBJ1-2
v_call: TRBV6-1
d_call: NA
clone_size: NA
cdr3_nt: TGTGCCAGCAGAAATTACAGGGTGAGAATCTATGGCTACACCTTC
cdr3_aa: CASRNYRVRIYGYTF

cdr3_length: 15
j_call: TRBJ1-2
v_call: TRBV18
d_call: NA
clone_size: NA
cdr3_nt: TGTGCCAGCTCACCACCCGAGGGGCGCATTCATGGCTACACCTTC
cdr3_aa: CASSPPEGRIHGYTF

cdr3_length: 12
j_call: TRBJ2-5
v_call: TRBV5-1
d_call: NA
clone_size: NA
cdr3_nt: TGCGCCAGCAGCTACTACCAAGAGACCCAGTACTTC
cdr3_aa: CASSYYQETQYF

cdr3_length: 14
j_call: TRBJ2-2
v_call: TRBV11-2
d_call: NA
clone_size: once
cdr3_nt: TGTGCCAGCAGCCGAGTCCGGGGCACCGGGGAGCTGTTTTTT
cdr3_aa: CASSRVRGTGELFF

cdr3_length: 14
j_call: TRBJ2-7
v_call: TRBV7-9
d_call: TRBD1
clone_size: NA
cdr3_nt: TGTGCCAGCAGCTTATATCCAGGGGGCTACGAGCAGTACTTC
cdr3_aa: CASSLYPGGYEQYF

cdr3_length: 16
j_call: TRBJ2-7
v_call: TRBV18
d_call: TRBD2
clone_size: NA
cdr3_nt: TGTGCCAGCTCACGACTAGCGGGAGCTCCGGAGTACGAGCAGTACTTC
cdr3_aa: CASSRLAGAPEYEQYF

cdr3_length: 15
j_call: TRBJ2-5
v_call: TRBV7-9
d_call: NA
clone_size: NA
cdr3_nt: TGTGCCAGCAGAGGGGAGAATGGGTTACAAGAGACCCAGTACTTC
cdr3_aa: CASRGENGLQETQYF

cdr3_length: 13
j_call: TRBJ2-7
v_call: TRBV27
d_call: TRBD2
clone_size: once
cdr3_nt: TGTGCCAGCAGCCTCCGGGAGGCCTACGAGCAGTACTTC
cdr3_aa: CASSLREAYEQYF

cdr3_length: 19
j_call: TRBJ2-6
v_call: TRBV27
d_call: NA
clone_size: NA
cdr3_nt: TGTGCCAGCAGTTTATATGCGGGGGCGTCACTCTCTGGGGCCAACGTCCTGACTTTC
cdr3_aa: CASSLYAGASLSGANVLTF

cdr3_length: 12
j_call: TRBJ2-1
v_call: TRBV5-1
d_call: NA
clone_size: NA
cdr3_nt: TGCGCCAGCAGCTTTGGAGACAATGAGCAGTTCTTC
cdr3_aa: CASSFGDNEQFF

cdr3_length: 16
j_call: TRBJ2-3
v_call: TRBV6-6
d_call: NA
clone_size: NA
cdr3_nt: TGTGGCAGCAGTCCCCCGTATAGCGGAAGCACAGATACGCAGTATTTT
cdr3_aa: CGSSPPYSGSTDTQYF

cdr3_length: 14
j_call: TRBJ2-7
v_call: TRBV4-1
d_call: TRBD1
clone_size: NA
cdr3_nt: TGCGCCAGCAGTCGGGACAGGGGTAGGGGCGAGCAGTACTTC
cdr3_aa: CASSRDRGRGEQYF

cdr3_length: 13
j_call: TRBJ2-1
v_call: TRBV4-2
d_call: NA
clone_size: NA
cdr3_nt: TGTGCCAGCAGCCGAGCTTTAGACAATGAGCAGTTCTTC
cdr3_aa: CASSRALDNEQFF

cdr3_length: 15
j_call: TRBJ1-1
v_call: TRBV18
d_call: NA
clone_size: NA
cdr3_nt: TGTGCCAGCTCGTCGGGTACGAGCATGAACACTGAAGCTTTCTTT
cdr3_aa: CASSSGTSMNTEAFF

cdr3_length: 16
j_call: TRBJ2-2
v_call: TRBV5-1
d_call: TRBD2
clone_size: NA
cdr3_nt: TGCGCCAGCAGCCTGAGGTCTAGCGGCGACACCGGGGAGCTGTTTTTT
cdr3_aa: CASSLRSSGDTGELFF

cdr3_length: 14
j_call: TRBJ1-5
v_call: TRBV6-6
d_call: NA
clone_size: NA
cdr3_nt: TGTGCCAGCCTCCTCCGAACAGGAGATCAGCCCCAGCATTTT
cdr3_aa: CASLLRTGDQPQHF

cdr3_length: 16
j_call: TRBJ2-6
v_call: TRBV5-5
d_call: TRBD1
clone_size: NA
cdr3_nt: TGTGCCAGCAGCGGACAGGGGGCCTTGGGGGCCAACGTCCTGACTTTC
cdr3_aa: CASSGQGALGANVLTF

cdr3_length: 13
j_call: TRBJ2-2
v_call: TRBV11-2
d_call: NA
clone_size: once
cdr3_nt: TGTGCCAGCGTCAGGGGGGCCACCGGGGAGCTGTTTTTT
cdr3_aa: CASVRGATGELFF

cdr3_length: 13
j_call: TRBJ2-5
v_call: TRBV14
d_call: NA
clone_size: NA
cdr3_nt: TGTGCCAGCAGCCGGAACCGCGGGGAGACCCAGTACTTC
cdr3_aa: CASSRNRGETQYF

cdr3_length: 15
j_call: TRBJ1-2
v_call: TRBV7-9
d_call: NA
clone_size: once
cdr3_nt: TGTGCCAGCAGCTTAGCGCAGGGGCGTTCCGATGGCTACACCTTC
cdr3_aa: CASSLAQGRSDGYTF

cdr3_length: 13
j_call: TRBJ2-7
v_call: TRBV5-1
d_call: TRBD1
clone_size: NA
cdr3_nt: TGCGCCAGCAAAGGGACAGGGGACAACGAGCAGTACTTC
cdr3_aa: CASKGTGDNEQYF

cdr3_length: 13
j_call: TRBJ1-1
v_call: TRBV21-1
d_call: NA
clone_size: NA
cdr3_nt: TGTGCCAGCAGCAAAGGCTGTGAAGGAAAAGCTTTCTTT
cdr3_aa: CASSKGCEGKAFF

cdr3_length: 19
j_call: TRBJ2-7
v_call: TRBV27
d_call: TRBD2
clone_size: NA
cdr3_nt: TGTGCCAGCAGTCCCCTACGGACGGGACTAGCGGGGGAGCCCTACGAGCAGTACTTC
cdr3_aa: CASSPLRTGLAGEPYEQYF

cdr3_length: 16
j_call: TRBJ1-5
v_call: TRBV5-6
d_call: TRBD1
clone_size: NA
cdr3_nt: TGTGCCAGCAGCTTCGGGACAGGGGTAGGCAATCAGCCCCAGCATTTT
cdr3_aa: CASSFGTGVGNQPQHF